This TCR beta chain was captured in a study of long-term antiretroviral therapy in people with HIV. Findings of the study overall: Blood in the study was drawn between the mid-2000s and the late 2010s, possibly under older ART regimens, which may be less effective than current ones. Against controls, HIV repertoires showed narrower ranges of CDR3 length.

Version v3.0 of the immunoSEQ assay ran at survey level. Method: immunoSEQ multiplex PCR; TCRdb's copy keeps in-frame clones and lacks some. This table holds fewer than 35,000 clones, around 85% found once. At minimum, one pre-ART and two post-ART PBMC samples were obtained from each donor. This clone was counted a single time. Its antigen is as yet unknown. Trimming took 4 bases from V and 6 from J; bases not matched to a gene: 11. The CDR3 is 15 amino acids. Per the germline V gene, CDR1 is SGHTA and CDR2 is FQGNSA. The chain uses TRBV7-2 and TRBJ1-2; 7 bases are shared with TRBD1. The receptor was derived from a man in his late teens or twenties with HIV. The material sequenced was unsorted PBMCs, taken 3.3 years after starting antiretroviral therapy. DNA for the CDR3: TGTGCCAGCAGCTCCACCATACAGGGGATGGATGGCTACACCTTC. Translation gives CASSSTIQGMDGYTF.